What follows are 18 T cell receptor beta chains derived from one specimen sequenced in a study of shared clonotypes between healthy human individuals (TCRdb year 2020). Library creation used the immunoSEQ multiplex PCR assay. Sourced from immuneACCESS, this table was stored by TCRdb with only in-frame sequences that have V and J called. A share of the clones is absent; for the studies checked, an unresolved V gene accounts for under half, and the remainder has no known explanation. Counted in this sample were more than 2,000,000 clones; roughly 93% of them appeared once. Jointly, the top ten make up under 0.45% of the sample. Sequencing was carried out using naive CD4+ T cells from PBMCs. What this sample's cell subset or site label stands for: CD45RA+ positively selected. The source is a man between 18 and 29 years old in good health. Some clones in this sample may be carry-over from other donors' samples.

This chain uses TRBV27 with TRBJ2-4; D is possibly TRBD1 (5 bases). Germline V gene sequence: CDR1 MNHEY, CDR2 SMNVEV (reference sequence). Trimming left V 8 bases short and J 8 bases short, with 10 bases between. This CDR3 is 11 amino acids long. The DNA of the CDR3 is TGTGCCAGCCGTATAGGGGACATTCAGTACTTC. It codes for CASRIGDIQYF.

The J gene is TRBJ2-1, the V gene TRBV9; D uncertain. CDR1 SGDLS and CDR2 YYNGEE come from the germline V gene. This CDR3 comprises 16 residues. V shed 3 bases and J shed 0 bases, with 13 bases lying between them. CDR3 amino acids: CASSARLPSSYNEQFF. For the CDR3, the DNA is TGTGCCAGCAGCGCCAGACTCCCGAGCTCCTACAATGAGCAGTTCTTC.

The V and J genes are TRBV5-1 and TRBJ2-7; no clear D. Germline-derived CDR1 and CDR2 are SGHRS and YFSETQ. This CDR3 has 13 residues. V was trimmed by 5 bases and J by 4 bases, leaving 13 bases between them. The CDR3, as DNA: TGCGCCAGCAGGCGCCATTTGGTATACGAGCAGTACTTC. Translated, it gives CASRRHLVYEQYF.

The CDR3: CASSFGGSLREQYF. CDR3 coding DNA: TGTGCCAGCAGTTTTGGCGGGAGCTTGAGGGAGCAGTACTTC. The chain is built from TRBV28 and TRBJ2-7; 7 bases match TRBD2. Germline CDR1 and CDR2: MDHEN and SYDVKM. CDR3 length: 14 residues. The J segment lost 7 bases and the V segment lost 3 bases, leaving 9 bases of the junction unmatched.

The rearrangement uses TRBV11-3 and TRBJ1-1; D is uncertain. This CDR3 has 13 residues. CDR1 SGHNT and CDR2 YENEEA come from the germline V gene. V was trimmed by 3 bases and J by 6 bases, leaving 11 bases between them. The CDR3 protein is CASSFSRTSEAFF. The CDR3 DNA sequence: TGTGCCAGCAGCTTCTCCCGGACGTCTGAAGCTTTCTTT. The full variable domain, with the rest looked up from reference TRBV11-3 and TRBJ1-1, is EAGVVQSPRYKIIEKKQPVAFWCNPISGHNTLYWYLQNLGQGPELLIRYENEEAVDDSQLPKDRFSAERLKGVDSTLKIQPAELGDSAVYLCASSFSRTSEAFFGQGTRLTVV.

Remarks on this clone: In the same sample, other DNA sequences code for this CDR3. V is TRBV19 and J is TRBJ1-2, with 7 bases identical to TRBD1. With V trimmed by 4 bases and J by 5 bases, 1 base remained unmatched. The CDR3 spans 12 residues. Germline CDR1 LNHDA, CDR2 SQIVND (reference sequence). The CDR3 protein is CASSRQGYGYTF. For the CDR3, the DNA is TGTGCCAGTAGTAGACAGGGTTATGGCTACACCTTC.

To note about this clone: Within the sample, other DNA sequences also encode this same CDR3. The chain carries TRBV5-1 and TRBJ2-1; D is unclear. Trimming cost V 4 bases and J 0 bases, with 5 bases left between them. Germline V gene data show CDR1 as SGHRS and CDR2 as YFSETQ. The CDR3 contains 13 residues. The CDR3 protein is CASSTSSYNEQFF. DNA of the CDR3: TGCGCCAGCAGCACCAGCTCCTACAATGAGCAGTTCTTC.

The V call is TRBV7-9, the J call TRBJ1-2, with TRBD1 as a possible D gene (5 bases). CDR1 and CDR2 from the germline V gene are SEHNR and FQNEAQ (reference sequence). V lost 5 bases and J lost 4, with 17 bases in between. This CDR3 contains 15 residues. For the CDR3, the DNA is TGTGCCAGCAGCCCCTTCAGGGCGGGCGGCTATGGCTACACCTTC. Amino acid sequence: CASSPFRAGGYGYTF.

V usage is TRBV19 and J usage is TRBJ2-3; 9 bases are shared with TRBD2. From germline, CDR1 is LNHDA and CDR2 SQIVND (reference sequence). CDR3 length: 16 amino acids. The trim removed 5 bases at V and 1 base at J, leaving 7 bases unmatched. This CDR3 reads CASSPRLAGRTDTQYF. For the CDR3, the DNA is TGTGCCAGTAGTCCTCGTCTAGCGGGACGCACAGATACGCAGTATTTT. The full variable domain, completed using reference TRBV19 and TRBJ2-3, is DGGITQSPKYLFRKEGQNVTLSCEQNLNHDAMYWYRQDPGQGLRLIYYSQIVNDFQKGDIAEGYSVSREKKESFPLTVTSAQKNPTAFYLCASSPRLAGRTDTQYFGPGTRLTVL.

The chain combines TRBV4-2 with TRBJ2-7; either TRBD1 or TRBD2 may supply D (5 bases each). CDR1 is LGHNA, CDR2 YNFKEQ, per germline. The CDR3 is made up of 15 amino acids. V dropped 0 bases and J dropped 9 bases, with 18 bases sitting between them. The CDR3 is CASSQEGRTPKAQYF. CDR3 nucleotides: TGTGCCAGCAGCCAAGAGGGACGGACTCCTAAGGCGCAGTACTTC.

The CDR3 is CASSLKLQGSSSYNEQFF. In nucleotides, the CDR3 is TGCGCCAGCAGCCTAAAGCTACAGGGCTCTAGCTCCTACAATGAGCAGTTCTTC. V and J are TRBV5-1 and TRBJ2-1; weak D call: TRBD1 (6 bases). CDR3 length equals 18 residues. Germline V gene lookup returns CDR1 SGHRS and CDR2 YFSETQ. V was shortened by 4 bases and J by 0 bases, with 20 bases between the two germline ends.

The chain has TRBV30 and TRBJ2-7; TRBD2 matches at 7 bases. CDR1 is GTSNPN and CDR2 is SVGIG in the germline V gene (reference sequence). This CDR3 spans 11 amino acids. Trimming at V came to 6 bases and at J to 6 bases, leaving 5 bases not matched to a gene. The CDR3 region is CACGRGVEQYF. DNA of the CDR3: TGTGCCTGCGGCCGGGGGGTCGAGCAGTACTTC.

J is TRBJ1-6 and V is TRBV7-9; D gene unclear. CDR3 length: 16 amino acids. The germline V gene has CDR1 SEHNR and CDR2 FQNEAQ (reference sequence). Between the trimmed V and J ends, which lost 10 bases and 0 bases, there was a span of 16 bases. The CDR3 is CATSLLQSSYNSPLHF. The DNA for the CDR3 is TGTGCCACCTCCTTACTCCAGAGCTCCTATAATTCACCCCTCCACTTT.

V and J are TRBV11-2 and TRBJ2-1; no firm D call. Looked up from germline, CDR1 is SGHAT and CDR2 is FQNNGV. The CDR3 is 13 residues long. The ends were cut back, 3 bases at V and 6 bases at J, with 9 bases in the middle. As DNA, the CDR3 is TGTGCCAGCAGCTTCCAACGGACCAATGAGCAGTTCTTC. Its translation is CASSFQRTNEQFF.

This chain connects TRBV5-4 to TRBJ2-5; 7 nucleotides agree with TRBD1. The germline V gene has CDR1 SGHNT and CDR2 YYREEE (reference sequence). The CDR3 is 14 residues long. The V and J ends lost 1 base and 5 bases, in that order; junction bases with no gene match: 5. As DNA, the CDR3 is TGTGCCAGCAGCTTGAAGGGGGCCGGTGAGACCCAGTACTTC. Protein product: CASSLKGAGETQYF.

J is TRBJ1-2 and V is TRBV4-1; 7 bases agree with TRBD1. Germline values: CDR1 MGHRA, CDR2 YSYEKL. This CDR3 region has 20 residues. V lost 4 bases to trimming and J lost 4 bases; unmatched junction nucleotides: 24. The CDR3 region has the DNA TGCGCCAGCAGCCGGTTTTTATTACATGCCATCCAACAGGGGATCTATGGCTACACCTTC. Translating it yields CASSRFLLHAIQQGIYGYTF.

The CDR3 nucleotides are TGCGCCAGCAGCGGTCAGGGGGCCCCTTACAATGAGCAGTTCTTC. This sequence encodes CASSGQGAPYNEQFF. The chain links TRBV5-1 to TRBJ2-1; TRBD1 matches at 8 bases. The CDR3 runs 15 residues. CDR1 and CDR2 from the germline V gene are SGHRS and YFSETQ. The ends lost 4 bases at V and 4 bases at J; junction bases unmatched: 7.

The V gene is TRBV11-2, the J gene TRBJ2-7, with 10 bases identical to TRBD2. Germline V gene data show CDR1 as SGHAT and CDR2 as FQNNGV. The length of the CDR3 is 15 residues. Unmatched junction bases numbered 8, after V lost 3 bases and J lost 6 bases. CDR3 region: CASSFSSGSGAEQYF. The CDR3 nucleotides read TGTGCCAGCAGCTTTTCTAGCGGGAGTGGGGCCGAGCAGTACTTC.